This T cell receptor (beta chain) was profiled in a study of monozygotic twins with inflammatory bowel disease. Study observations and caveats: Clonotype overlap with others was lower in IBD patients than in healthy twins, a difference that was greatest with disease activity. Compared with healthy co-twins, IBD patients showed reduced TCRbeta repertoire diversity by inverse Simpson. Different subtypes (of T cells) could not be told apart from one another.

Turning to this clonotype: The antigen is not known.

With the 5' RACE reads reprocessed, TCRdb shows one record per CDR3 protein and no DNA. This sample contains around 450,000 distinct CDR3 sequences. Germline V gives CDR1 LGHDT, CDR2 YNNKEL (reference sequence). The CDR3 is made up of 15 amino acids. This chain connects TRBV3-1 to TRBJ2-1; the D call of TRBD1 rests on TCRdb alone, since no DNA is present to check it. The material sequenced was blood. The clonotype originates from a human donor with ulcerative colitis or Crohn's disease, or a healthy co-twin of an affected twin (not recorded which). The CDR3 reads CASSPPEVPIDEQFF.